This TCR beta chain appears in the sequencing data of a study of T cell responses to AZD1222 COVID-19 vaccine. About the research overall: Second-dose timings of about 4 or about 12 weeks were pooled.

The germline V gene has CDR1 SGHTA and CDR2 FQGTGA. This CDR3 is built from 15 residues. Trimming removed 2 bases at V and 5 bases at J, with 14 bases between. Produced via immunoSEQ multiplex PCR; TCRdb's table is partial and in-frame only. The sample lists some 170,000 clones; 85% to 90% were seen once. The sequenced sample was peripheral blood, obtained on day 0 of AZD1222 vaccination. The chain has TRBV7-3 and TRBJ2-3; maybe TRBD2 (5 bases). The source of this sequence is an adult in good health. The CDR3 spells CASSLFGNAQDTQYF. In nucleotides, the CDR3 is TGTGCCAGCAGCTTATTCGGGAACGCACAAGATACGCAGTATTTT.